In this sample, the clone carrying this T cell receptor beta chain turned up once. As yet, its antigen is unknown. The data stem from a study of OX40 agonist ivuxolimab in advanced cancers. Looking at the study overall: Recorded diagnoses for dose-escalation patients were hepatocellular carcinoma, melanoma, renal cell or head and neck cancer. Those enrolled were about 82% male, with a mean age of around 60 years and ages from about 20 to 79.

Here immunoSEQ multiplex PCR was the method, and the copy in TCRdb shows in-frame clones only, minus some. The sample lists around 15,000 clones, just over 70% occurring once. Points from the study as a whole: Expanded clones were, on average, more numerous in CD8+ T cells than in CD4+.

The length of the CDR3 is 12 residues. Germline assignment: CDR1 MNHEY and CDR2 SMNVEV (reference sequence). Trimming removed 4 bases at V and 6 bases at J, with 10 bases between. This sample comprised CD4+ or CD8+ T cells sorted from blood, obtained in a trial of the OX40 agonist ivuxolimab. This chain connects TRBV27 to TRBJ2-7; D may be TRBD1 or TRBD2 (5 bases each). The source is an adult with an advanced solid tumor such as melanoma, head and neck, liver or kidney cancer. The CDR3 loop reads CASSWDGREQYF. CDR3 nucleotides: TGTGCCAGCAGTTGGGACGGTCGCGAGCAGTACTTC.